This is a list of T cell receptor beta chains from one sample in a study of blood T cells in healthy people across ages. TCRdb passed the 5' RACE reads through MiXCR, listing each CDR3 protein once. The table includes around 870,000 distinct CDR3 sequences, under 30% detected once. The sample taken for sequencing was blood. The receptors were gathered from a woman of 80 years or more in good health. The CDR3 runs from the conserved cysteine through the conserved F or W. The D gene is left open where the match is weak. Some rows mark clone size as missing; the rest say once, few, many or name a class of expanded clone.

v_gene	j_gene	d_gene	abundance	CDR3nt	CDR3aa
TRBV10-3	TRBJ2-5	TRBD1	many	TGTGCCATCAGTGAACCAAGACCCGGGACAGGACAAGAGACCCAGTACTTC	CAISEPRPGTGQETQYF
TRBV6-2/TRBV6-3	TRBJ2-7	TRBD2	many	TGTGCCAGCAGTTGGTCTAGCGGTACCTACGAGCAGTACTTC	CASSWSSGTYEQYF
TRBV7-2	TRBJ1-1	TRBD1	NA	TGTGCCAGCAGTCTAAATACAGGGGGCTCGTACACTGAAGCTTTCTTT	CASSLNTGGSYTEAFF
TRBV7-2	TRBJ1-2	TRBD1	many	TGTGCCAGCAGCTTATCAGTTGGGACAGGGTACTATGGCTACACCTTC	CASSLSVGTGYYGYTF
TRBV5-1	TRBJ2-3	NA	NA	TGCGCCAGCAGCTTGGCGGGCCACTCCACAGATACGCAGTATTTT	CASSLAGHSTDTQYF
TRBV21-1	TRBJ1-2	NA	few	TGTGCCAGCAGCAAACGGGCAGCTAACTATGGCTACACCTTC	CASSKRAANYGYTF
TRBV20-1	TRBJ1-1	NA	NA	TGCAGTGCTCGTCGACGGGGCACTGAAGCTTTCTTT	CSARRRGTEAFF
TRBV3-1	TRBJ1-1	NA	few	TGTGCCAGCAGCCAAGATTTTGGGCGGGCGATGAACACTGAAGCTTTCTTT	CASSQDFGRAMNTEAFF
TRBV2	TRBJ1-5	NA	NA	TGTGCCAGCAGTGAACGGACCTTGACAGGAAATCAGCCCCAGCATTTT	CASSERTLTGNQPQHF
TRBV6-2/TRBV6-3	TRBJ2-7	TRBD1	many	TGTGCCAGCAGTTACTCGGGACAGGGTTTCGACGAGCAGTACTTC	CASSYSGQGFDEQYF
TRBV5-1	TRBJ1-6	TRBD1	many	TGCGCCAGCAGCTTTTACGACAGGGATAATTCACCCCTCCACTTT	CASSFYDRDNSPLHF
TRBV27	TRBJ2-1	TRBD1	many	TGTGCCAGCAGGGGGACAGCTTCCTCGGATGAGCAGTTCTTC	CASRGTASSDEQFF
TRBV7-2	TRBJ2-2	TRBD2	few	TGTGCCAGCAGCGGAAGGGGCCGCGGGGGGTACAGCACCGGGGAGCTGTTTTTT	CASSGRGRGGYSTGELFF
TRBV20-1	TRBJ2-7	TRBD1	NA	TGCAGTGCTAGCCCCACTCCGTACAGGGGAGCCGAGCAGTACTTC	CSASPTPYRGAEQYF
TRBV6-2/TRBV6-3	TRBJ2-1	NA	many	TGTGCCAGCACGGAAGCGGCCTACAATGAGCAGTTCTTC	CASTEAAYNEQFF
TRBV12-3/TRBV12-4	TRBJ1-2	NA	NA	TGTGCCAGCATGGGCGGGGAGAACTATGGCTACACCTTC	CASMGGENYGYTF
TRBV7-9	TRBJ2-6	NA	many	TGTGCCAGCATATGGGGGGCTACTGGGGCCAACGTCCTGACTTTC	CASIWGATGANVLTF
TRBV4-1	TRBJ2-1	TRBD2	many	TGCGCCAGCGGATACCCTAGCGGGGGGAGAAATGAGCAGTTCTTC	CASGYPSGGRNEQFF
TRBV29-1	TRBJ2-7	TRBD1	many	TGCAGCCGAACGGGGGACAGGGGATTTAACGAGCAGTACTTC	CSRTGDRGFNEQYF
TRBV7-6	TRBJ1-5	TRBD1	many	TGTGCCAGCAGCCTGGGACAGACCAATCAGCCCCAGCATTTT	CASSLGQTNQPQHF
TRBV5-4	TRBJ1-4	NA	many	TGTGCCAGCAGACTACAGGGTGCAACTAATGAAAAACTGTTTTTT	CASRLQGATNEKLFF
TRBV6-6	TRBJ1-2	TRBD1	many	TGTGCCAGCAGGGACAGGGGGCGGCTGCAGGGCTACACCTTC	CASRDRGRLQGYTF